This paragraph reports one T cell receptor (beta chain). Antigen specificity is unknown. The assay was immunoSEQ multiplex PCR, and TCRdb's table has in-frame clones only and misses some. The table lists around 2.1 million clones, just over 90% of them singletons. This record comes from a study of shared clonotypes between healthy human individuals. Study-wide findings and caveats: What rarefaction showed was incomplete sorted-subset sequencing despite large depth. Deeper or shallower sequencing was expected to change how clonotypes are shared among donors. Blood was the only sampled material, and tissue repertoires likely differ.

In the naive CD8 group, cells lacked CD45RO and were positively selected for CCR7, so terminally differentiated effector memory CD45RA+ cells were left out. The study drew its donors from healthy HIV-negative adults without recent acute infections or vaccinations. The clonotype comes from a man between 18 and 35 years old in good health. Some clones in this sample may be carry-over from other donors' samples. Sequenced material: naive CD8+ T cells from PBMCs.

The chain's CDR3 is CASSFGTGGHEQYF. CDR3 coding DNA: TGTGCCAGCAGTTTCGGGACAGGGGGCCACGAGCAGTACTTC. The J gene is TRBJ2-7, the V gene TRBV7-3, with 12 bases matching TRBD1. CDR1 is SGHTA and CDR2 is FQGTGA in the germline V gene. With 6 bases clipped from V and 5 bases from J, the junction kept 5 bases outside the gene matches. The CDR3 is 14 amino acids. Supplemented by reference TRBV7-3 and TRBJ2-7, the full variable domain reads GAGVSQTPSNKVTEKGKYVELRCDPISGHTALYWYRQSLGQGPEFLIYFQGTGAADDSGLPNDRFFAVRPEGSVSTLKIQRTERGDSAVYLCASSFGTGGHEQYFGPGTRLTVT.